These T cell receptor beta chains were read from a single sample in a study of blood T cell repertoires in COVID-19. Here immunoSEQ multiplex PCR was the method, and the copy in TCRdb shows in-frame clones only, minus some. The sample has 250,000 to 350,000 clones; 75% to 90% are singletons. The source material was PBMCs or T cells enriched from blood (not recorded which). These receptors were collected from a woman aged 45-65 years who had recovered from COVID-19. Both conserved end residues are part of each CDR3. Each record gives: J gene, D gene, clone size, V gene, CDR3 DNA, CDR3 protein. A D gene is named only where the DNA matches it firmly. Only some rows state a clone size, as once, few, many or a class for expanded clones.

TRBJ1-1 NA NA TRBV2 TGTGCCAGCAGGAGAGGGGAACAGGGCGGCACTGAAGCTTTCTTT CASRRGEQGGTEAFF
TRBJ2-3 TRBD1 NA TRBV3-1/TRBV3-2 TGTGCCAGCAGCCAAGACCTCATAGGACAGGGGGGGAAAGATACGCAGTATTTT CASSQDLIGQGGKDTQYF
TRBJ1-1 TRBD1 NA TRBV9 TGTGCCAGCAGCGTAGGACAGGGGAACACTGAAGCTTTCTTT CASSVGQGNTEAFF
TRBJ2-6 TRBD1 NA TRBV6-5 TGTGCCAGCAGGACAGGGGGTTCTGGGGCCAACGTCCTGACTTTC CASRTGGSGANVLTF
TRBJ2-1 NA NA TRBV29-1 TGCAGCATGAGGTACAATGAGCAGTTCTTC CSMRYNEQFF
TRBJ1-3 TRBD1 NA TRBV14 TGTGCCAGCAGCCAGGACCTCATCGGGACAGGGATTGGAAACACCATATATTTT CASSQDLIGTGIGNTIYF
TRBJ1-1 NA NA TRBV6-4 TGTGCCAGCAGCTCCGGACAGAACACTGAAGCTTTCTTT CASSSGQNTEAFF
TRBJ1-2 NA NA TRBV3-1/TRBV3-2 TGTGCCAGCAGCCAAGGGGGGCCGGGGGGCTACACCTTC CASSQGGPGGYTF
TRBJ1-3 NA once TRBV14 TGTGCCAGCAGCAAGAACATACAGGGACCTGGAAACACCATATATTTT CASSKNIQGPGNTIYF
TRBJ1-4 NA NA TRBV19 TGTGCCAGTAGTATCGGGGCAACTAATGAAAAACTGTTTTTT CASSIGATNEKLFF
TRBJ2-7 TRBD1 NA TRBV9 TGTGCCAGCAGCGTAGCGACAGGGAACTACGAGCAGTACTTC CASSVATGNYEQYF
TRBJ1-3 NA NA TRBV5-1 TGCGCCAGCAGCTTGGACTTCGGAAACACCATATATTTT CASSLDFGNTIYF
TRBJ1-5 NA NA TRBV3-1/TRBV3-2 TGTGCCAGCAGCCAAGGATTGCAAGGGGCCTTCAATCAGCCCCAGCATTTT CASSQGLQGAFNQPQHF
TRBJ1-1 NA NA TRBV7-9 TGTGCCAGCAGCTTACTAACTGAAGCTTTCTTT CASSLLTEAFF
TRBJ2-7 NA NA TRBV3-1/TRBV3-2 TGTGCCAGCAGCCAAGGATCCGGGACTGCTTCCTACGAGCAGTACTTC CASSQGSGTASYEQYF
TRBJ1-2 NA NA TRBV3-1/TRBV3-2 TGTGCCAGCAGCCGAGTGAGTCAGGGATCGGGCTATGGCTACACCTTC CASSRVSQGSGYGYTF
TRBJ2-2 NA NA TRBV5-1 TGCGCCAGCGCCGGCGGAGGCACGAACACCGGGGAGCTGTTTTTT CASAGGGTNTGELFF
TRBJ2-7 NA NA TRBV27 TGTGCCAGCAGACCCCCGTCCGGGGTAAACGAGCAGTACTTC CASRPPSGVNEQYF
TRBJ2-1 NA NA TRBV4-2 TGTGCCAGCAGCCAAGTCAGGCATGAGCAGTTCTTC CASSQVRHEQFF
TRBJ2-7 NA NA TRBV6-5 TGTGCCAGCACTTTTCTCCAGGGAGGCTCCGAGCAGTACTTC CASTFLQGGSEQYF
TRBJ2-1 NA once TRBV11-1 TGTGCCAGCAGCCCCCCGCGGGGACACAATGAGCAGTTCTTC CASSPPRGHNEQFF
TRBJ2-2 TRBD1 NA TRBV12-5 TGTGCTAGTGGTTTGGCACAGGGGGTTGGCGGGGAGCTGTTTTTT CASGLAQGVGGELFF
TRBJ2-2 NA NA TRBV30 TGTGCCTGGAGTGGGGCGTTTACCGGGGAGCTGTTTTTT CAWSGAFTGELFF
TRBJ1-3 NA NA TRBV9 TGTGCCAGCAGCCCAGGGTTCTCTGGAAACACCATATATTTT CASSPGFSGNTIYF
TRBJ1-2 NA NA TRBV27 TGTGCCAGCAGTTCTCAGGGATCCTATGGCTACACCTTC CASSSQGSYGYTF
TRBJ1-1 NA NA TRBV5-6 TGTGCCAGCAGCTATGGGTTGGACAGCATGAACACTGAAGCTTTCTTT CASSYGLDSMNTEAFF
TRBJ2-5 NA few TRBV20-1 TGCAGTGGACAGGTCGGAGAGACCCAGTACTTC CSGQVGETQYF
TRBJ1-2 TRBD1 NA TRBV18 TGTGCCAGCTCACTCAGACAGGGCGGCGGCTACACCTTC CASSLRQGGGYTF
TRBJ1-3 TRBD1 NA TRBV6-1 TGTGCCAGCAGTGAAATCTGGACAGGCCTACCCCAGAGCTCTGGAAACACCATATATTTT CASSEIWTGLPQSSGNTIYF
TRBJ1-1 NA NA TRBV19 TGTGCCAGTAGTATAGACTGGGCAGTTCCTGAAGCTTTCTTT CASSIDWAVPEAFF
TRBJ2-3 NA few TRBV3-1/TRBV3-2 TGTGCCAGCAGCCACCCGTCGGGGGGCCAAACAACTACGCAGTATTTT CASSHPSGGQTTTQYF
TRBJ1-3 NA NA TRBV3-1/TRBV3-2 TGTGCCAGCAGCCAAGTCCTGTCGGCTGGAAACACCATATATTTT CASSQVLSAGNTIYF
TRBJ1-1 NA NA TRBV19 TGTGCCAGTAGTAGCCACACCCGGGATCACACTGAAGCTTTCTTT CASSSHTRDHTEAFF
TRBJ1-1 TRBD1 NA TRBV6-2/TRBV6-3 TGTGCCAGCAGTTCCGGGACAGGGACCCTGGCGGGAACTGAAGCTTTCTTT CASSSGTGTLAGTEAFF
TRBJ2-7 NA NA TRBV4-2 TGTGCCAGCAGCCCGAGGGGGGGAAGCTCCTACGAGCAGTACTTC CASSPRGGSSYEQYF
TRBJ2-7 TRBD1 NA TRBV5-4 TGTGCCAGCAGCTTGTCACAGGGGGCAAACGAGCAGTACTTC CASSLSQGANEQYF
TRBJ2-2 TRBD2 few TRBV6-6 TGTGCCAGCAGCCCCCGGGAGGCCGGGGAGCTGTTTTTT CASSPREAGELFF
TRBJ2-5 TRBD2 NA TRBV9 TGTGCCAGCAGCGTACGCCCTAGCGGGAGGGCAACAGAGACCCAGTACTTC CASSVRPSGRATETQYF
TRBJ2-7 TRBD1 NA TRBV4-1 TGCGCCAGCACACAGGGGACAGGTGACTACGAGCAGTACTTC CASTQGTGDYEQYF
TRBJ2-7 TRBD1 NA TRBV5-4 TGTGCCAGCAGCCCGGGACAGTCCTACGAGCAGTACTTC CASSPGQSYEQYF
TRBJ2-5 TRBD2 once TRBV5-1 TGCGCCAGCAGCTACGGACTAGCGGGGGGATGGGAGACCCAGTACTTC CASSYGLAGGWETQYF
TRBJ2-1 TRBD2 NA TRBV29-1 TGCAGCATTTTTAGCGGGAGTTTCCTTTATGAGCAGTTCTTC CSIFSGSFLYEQFF
TRBJ1-4 NA few TRBV5-4 TGTGCCAGCAGCTTGGAAGGGGTTAATGAAAAACTGTTTTTT CASSLEGVNEKLFF
TRBJ1-3 NA NA TRBV7-2 TGTGCCAGCAGCGGTTACAGTGCGGCAGGGGGAAACACCATATATTTT CASSGYSAAGGNTIYF
TRBJ1-2 NA NA TRBV11-2 TGTGCCAGCAGCTTAGTTGCCAGGGCGCCAACCTTC CASSLVARAPTF
TRBJ1-1 TRBD1 NA TRBV5-6 TGTGCCAGCAGCTTGTCACAGGGGCACACTGAAGCTTTCTTT CASSLSQGHTEAFF
TRBJ1-5 TRBD1 NA TRBV4-1 TGCGCCAGCAGCCAAGACCCTAAAGACTGGACAGGAAGCAATCAGCCCCAGCATTTT CASSQDPKDWTGSNQPQHF
TRBJ1-3 TRBD1 NA TRBV28 TGTGCCAGCAGGGAGGGAACAGGGGGCAGGGGAAACACCATATATTTT CASREGTGGRGNTIYF
TRBJ1-5 TRBD1 NA TRBV6-1 TGTGCCAGCAGTGAAGAAGGGGGCTCTCCTAATCAGCCCCAGCATTTT CASSEEGGSPNQPQHF
TRBJ1-4 NA NA TRBV7-2 TGTGCCAGCAGCTTTGGACCCGGGATAGATGAAAAACTGTTTTTT CASSFGPGIDEKLFF
TRBJ2-2 NA NA TRBV7-2 TGTGCCAGCAGCTTGGCCAGGGCGTGGACCGGGGAGCTGTTTTTT CASSLARAWTGELFF
TRBJ2-1 TRBD1 NA TRBV2 TGTGCCAGCAGTCTCTCTCAGGGGGCTGAGCAGTTCTTC CASSLSQGAEQFF
TRBJ2-7 NA NA TRBV5-6 TGTGCCAGCAGCTCACGAAGGGGGAGTGAGCAGTACTTC CASSSRRGSEQYF
TRBJ2-6 NA NA TRBV5-1 TGCGCCAGCAGCTTGGCCCCAGCGACAGCTGGGGCCAACGTCCTGACTTTC CASSLAPATAGANVLTF
TRBJ1-4 NA NA TRBV11-2 TGTGCCAGCAGCTTGGGCGTTACTAATGAAAAACTGTTTTTT CASSLGVTNEKLFF
TRBJ1-2 NA NA TRBV27 TGTGCCAGCAGTTTCAGGGTATGGGGTAACTATGGCTACACCTTC CASSFRVWGNYGYTF
TRBJ2-2 NA NA TRBV21-1 TGTGCCAGCCTTCCTTGGACTCCCATGGTAAGGACCGGGGAGCTGTTTTTT CASLPWTPMVRTGELFF
TRBJ2-7 NA NA TRBV13 TGTGCCAGCAGCTTAGATCCTAGAGGCTACGAGCAGTACTTC CASSLDPRGYEQYF
TRBJ2-7 TRBD1 NA TRBV28 TGTGCCAGCAGAAAAATGGGACAGAAAGAGCAGTACTTC CASRKMGQKEQYF
TRBJ2-5 TRBD2 NA TRBV18 TGTGCCAGCCTGGGGGGACTAGCGGAAGAGACCCAGTACTTC CASLGGLAEETQYF